The T cell receptor beta chain described here comes from a study of OX40 agonist ivuxolimab in advanced cancers. Broadly, across the study: Ivuxolimab, which targeted the costimulatory receptor OX40 (CD134), was an agonistic, fully human IgG2 monoclonal antibody. Intravenous ivuxolimab was administered to patients every 2 weeks at six dose levels: 0.01, 0.1, 0.3, 1.5, 3 and 10 mg/kg. Of the roughly 50 dose-escalation patients, hepatocellular carcinoma was present in about 20, melanoma in around 15, renal cell carcinoma in 9 and head and neck cancer in 9. The dose-escalation cohort was about 86% male with a mean age of about 58 years, ranging from about 20 to 85. Prior anti-PD-1, anti-PD-L1 or anti-CTLA-4 therapy was permitted, and 30% to 50% of dose-escalation patients had received checkpoint inhibitors. Partial responses were achieved by three dose-escalation patients, of whom one had hepatocellular carcinoma and two had cutaneous melanoma. The purpose of peripheral TCRbeta sequencing was to test whether ivuxolimab changed TCR sequence diversity and led to clonal T-cell expansion. The paper reports the monotherapy dose-escalation portion (N of about 50 patients) of the phase I ivuxolimab trial. Beyond this particular receptor, the publication reports: Low levels of normalized T-cell clonal expansion were also seen in some patients who did not respond. On average, CD8+ T cells showed more expanded clones than CD4+ T cells after ivuxolimab. Clonal expansion of both CD4+ and CD8+ blood T cells was observed from baseline to week 6 at doses 0.1 to 3.0 mg/kg. The antigen specificity of the peripheral T cells that underwent clonal expansion was not determined. In the 0.1-3.0 mg/kg groups, partial responders were among the patients with the lowest normalized peripheral clonal expansion, particularly in CD8+ T cells.

In regard to this clone: Its antigen has not been determined. No much larger clonotype is one base removed from it; base qualities were not supplied.

Trimming leaves V shorter by 3 bases and J shorter by 2 bases, with the junction holding 6 bases beyond the gene matches. CDR1 and CDR2 are read off the germline V gene as MNHNS and SASEGT. From the cysteine through the phenylalanine, the CDR3 covers 15 amino acids. CDR3 DNA is the only sequence kept; it has 45 bases, read in frame from the first base. Genomic DNA was isolated from the sorted cells so that the TCRbeta CDR3 region could be sequenced. The immunoSEQ Assay was used for sequencing of TCRbeta CDR3 regions. The source is immuneACCESS, and TCRdb retained only in-frame sequences with V and J called. Part of the clones is not carried over; for the studies checked, unresolved V genes explain less than half of this, and the remainder is unexplained. The table for this sample lists roughly 79,000 clones; about 84% of them were counted only once. 0.51% of the sample goes to the ten largest clones.

Patients with a history of autoimmune disease or receiving systemic immunosuppression were excluded from the trial. Peripheral blood for TCR sequencing was collected from all dose cohorts at baseline, on cycle 4 day 1, and on cycle 7 day 1. The samples were taken from a phase I, first-in-human, multicenter, open-label dose-escalation trial of ivuxolimab. Adults with locally advanced or metastatic melanoma, renal cell, hepatocellular, or head and neck squamous cell carcinoma were enrolled in the trial. Before TCR sequencing, CD4+ T cells and CD8+ T cells were sorted from peripheral blood as separate populations.

Recombination connected TRBV6-1 to TRBJ2-7, with 8 bases in between that match TRBD1. This TCR derives from an adult with an advanced solid tumor such as melanoma, head and neck, liver or kidney cancer. The sample here was CD4+ or CD8+ T cells sorted from blood, taken in a trial of the OX40 agonist ivuxolimab. Read as DNA, the sequence is TGTGCCAGCAGTGAGGTTACAGGGGGACCCTACGAGCAGTACTTC. It encodes CASSEVTGGPYEQYF.